This entry features one T cell receptor beta chain sequence. This sample was included in a study of blood T cell repertoires in COVID-19. CDR1 is MNHEY, CDR2 SVGAGI, per germline. The V end was cut by 2 bases, the J end by 1 base, with 14 bases between. The CDR3 spans 16 residues. Produced via immunoSEQ multiplex PCR; TCRdb's table is partial and in-frame only. The sample includes about 200,000 clones, 65% to 85% seen only once; the top ten take roughly 8%. This clonotype was obtained from a woman over 75 with acute or convalescent COVID-19. The rearrangement joins TRBV6-5 to TRBJ1-1, with D uncertain. Specimen: peripheral blood. CDR3 loop: CASSYRISRSNTEAFF. Here the CDR3 DNA reads TGTGCCAGCAGTTACCGAATAAGCAGGTCGAACACTGAAGCTTTCTTT.